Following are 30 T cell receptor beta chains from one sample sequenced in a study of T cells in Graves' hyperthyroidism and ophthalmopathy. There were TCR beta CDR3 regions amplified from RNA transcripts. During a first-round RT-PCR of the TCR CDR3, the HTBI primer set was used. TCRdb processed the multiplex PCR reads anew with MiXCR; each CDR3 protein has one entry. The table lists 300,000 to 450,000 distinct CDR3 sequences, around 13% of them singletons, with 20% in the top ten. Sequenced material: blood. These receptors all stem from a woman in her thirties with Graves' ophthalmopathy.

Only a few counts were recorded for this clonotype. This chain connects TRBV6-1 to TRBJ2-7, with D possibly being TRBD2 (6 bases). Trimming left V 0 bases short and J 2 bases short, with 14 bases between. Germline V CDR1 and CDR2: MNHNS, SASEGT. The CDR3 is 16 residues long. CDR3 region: CASSEAGTALTYEQYF. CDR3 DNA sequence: TGTGCCAGCAGTGAAGCCGGGACTGCCTTGACCTACGAGCAGTACTTC.

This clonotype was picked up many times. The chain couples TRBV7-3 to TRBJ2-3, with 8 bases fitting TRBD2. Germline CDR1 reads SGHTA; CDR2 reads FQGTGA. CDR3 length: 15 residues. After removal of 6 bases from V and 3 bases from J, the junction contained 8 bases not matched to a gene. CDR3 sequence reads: CASSLSGGQTDTQYF. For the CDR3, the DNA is TGTGCCAGCAGTCTCTCGGGGGGGCAGACAGATACGCAGTATTTT.

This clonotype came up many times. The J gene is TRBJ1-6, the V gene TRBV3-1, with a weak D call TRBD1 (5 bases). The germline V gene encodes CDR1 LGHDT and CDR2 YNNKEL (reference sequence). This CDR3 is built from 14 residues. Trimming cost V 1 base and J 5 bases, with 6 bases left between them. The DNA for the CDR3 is TGTGCCAGCAGCCAAGGACAGAATAATTCACCCCTCCACTTT. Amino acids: CASSQGQNNSPLHF.

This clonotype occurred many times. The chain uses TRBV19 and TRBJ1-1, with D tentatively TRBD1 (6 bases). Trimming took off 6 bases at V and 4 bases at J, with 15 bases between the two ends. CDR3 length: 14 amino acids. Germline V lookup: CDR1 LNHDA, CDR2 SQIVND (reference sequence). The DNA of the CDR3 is TGTGCCAGTAGCAAAGGGGGAAGAGGCACTGAAGCTTTCTTT. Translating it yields CASSKGGRGTEAFF.

The DNA for the CDR3 is TGTGCCACCAGCAGAGATTTTGGACTAGCGGCTAGCACAGATACGCAGTATTTT. As protein: CATSRDFGLAASTDTQYF. The gene calls are TRBV15 and TRBJ2-3; 10 bases agree with TRBD2. The CDR3 is made up of 18 amino acids. CDR1 and CDR2 (germline): LNHNV, YYDKDF (reference sequence). Trimming cost V 0 bases and J 0 bases; bases outside gene matches: 6. Based on the CDR3 plus reference TRBV15 and TRBJ2-3, the full variable domain is DAMVIQNPRYQVTQFGKPVTLSCSQTLNHNVMYWYQQKSSQAPKLLFHYYDKDFNNEADTPDNFQSRRPNTSFCFLDIRSPGLGDTAMYLCATSRDFGLAASTDTQYFGPGTRLTVL.

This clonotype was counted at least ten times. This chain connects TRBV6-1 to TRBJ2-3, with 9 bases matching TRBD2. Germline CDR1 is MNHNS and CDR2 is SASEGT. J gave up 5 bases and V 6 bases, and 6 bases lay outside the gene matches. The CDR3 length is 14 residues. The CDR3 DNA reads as TGTGCCAGCAGCAAGGGACTAGCCGAAGATACGCAGTATTTT. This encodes CASSKGLAEDTQYF.

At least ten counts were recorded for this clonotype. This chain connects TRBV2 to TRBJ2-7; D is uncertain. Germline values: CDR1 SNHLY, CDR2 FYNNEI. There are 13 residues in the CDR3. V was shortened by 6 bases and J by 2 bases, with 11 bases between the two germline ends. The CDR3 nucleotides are TGTGCCAGCAGCGAGACTCAAACCTACGAGCAGTACTTC. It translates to CASSETQTYEQYF.

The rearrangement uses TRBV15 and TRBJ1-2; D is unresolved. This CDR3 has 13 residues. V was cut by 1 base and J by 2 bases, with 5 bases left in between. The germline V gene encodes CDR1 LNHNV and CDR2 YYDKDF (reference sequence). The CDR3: CATSRGGNYGYTF. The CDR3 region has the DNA TGTGCCACCAGCAGAGGCGGGAACTATGGCTACACCTTC.

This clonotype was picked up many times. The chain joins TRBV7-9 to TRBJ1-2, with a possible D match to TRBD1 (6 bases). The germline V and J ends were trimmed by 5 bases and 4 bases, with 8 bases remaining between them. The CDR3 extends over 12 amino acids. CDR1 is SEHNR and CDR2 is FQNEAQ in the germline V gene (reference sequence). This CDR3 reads CASSGQTYGYTF. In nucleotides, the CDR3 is TGTGCCAGCAGCGGACAGACCTATGGCTACACCTTC.

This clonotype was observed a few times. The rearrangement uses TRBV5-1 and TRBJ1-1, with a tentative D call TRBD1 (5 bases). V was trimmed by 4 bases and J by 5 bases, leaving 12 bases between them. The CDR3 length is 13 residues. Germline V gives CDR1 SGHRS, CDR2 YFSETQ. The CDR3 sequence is CASSGLGVTEAFF. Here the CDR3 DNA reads TGCGCCAGCAGCGGCCTGGGGGTGACTGAAGCTTTCTTT.

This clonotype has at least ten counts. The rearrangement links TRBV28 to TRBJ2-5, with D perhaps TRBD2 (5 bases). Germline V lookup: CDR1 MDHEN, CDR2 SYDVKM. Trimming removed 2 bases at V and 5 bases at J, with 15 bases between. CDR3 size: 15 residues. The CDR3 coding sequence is TGTGCCAGCAGTTTAGGCGGTTCGGGAACGGAGACCCAGTACTTC. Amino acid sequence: CASSLGGSGTETQYF.

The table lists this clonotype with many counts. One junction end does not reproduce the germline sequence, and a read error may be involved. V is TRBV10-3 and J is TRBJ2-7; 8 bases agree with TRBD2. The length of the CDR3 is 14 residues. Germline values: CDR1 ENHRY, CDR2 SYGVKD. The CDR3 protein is CAIGGSGAPYELYF. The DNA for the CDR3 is TGTGCCATCGGTGGTAGCGGGGCCCCCTACGAGCTGTACTTC.

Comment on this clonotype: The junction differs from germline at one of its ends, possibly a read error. The CDR3 is CVSSFATGVGNEQFF. DNA of the CDR3: TGCGTCAGCAGCTTCGCGACAGGGGTCGGAAATGAGCAGTTCTTC. The chain couples TRBV5-1 to TRBJ2-1; 8 positions agree with TRBD1. CDR1 is SGHRS and CDR2 is YFSETQ in the germline V gene. The CDR3 is 15 amino acids.

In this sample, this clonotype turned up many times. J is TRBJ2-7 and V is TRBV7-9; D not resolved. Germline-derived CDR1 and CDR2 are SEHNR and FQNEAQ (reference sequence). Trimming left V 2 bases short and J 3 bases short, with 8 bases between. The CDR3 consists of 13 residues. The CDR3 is CASSLRLDYEQYF. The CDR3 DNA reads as TGTGCCAGCAGCTTACGTCTGGACTACGAGCAGTACTTC.

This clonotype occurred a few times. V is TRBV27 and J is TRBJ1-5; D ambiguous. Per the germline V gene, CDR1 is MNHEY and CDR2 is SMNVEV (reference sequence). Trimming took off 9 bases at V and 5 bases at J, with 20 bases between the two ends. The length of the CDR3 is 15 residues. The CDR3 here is CASGDGVPNDQPQHF. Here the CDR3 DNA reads TGTGCCAGTGGGGATGGTGTGCCTAATGATCAGCCCCAGCATTTT.

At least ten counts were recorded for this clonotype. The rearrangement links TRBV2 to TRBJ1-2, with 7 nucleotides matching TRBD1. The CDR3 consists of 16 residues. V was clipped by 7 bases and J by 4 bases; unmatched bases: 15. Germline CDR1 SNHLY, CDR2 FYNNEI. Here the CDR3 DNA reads TGTGCCAGCATAGATTACAGGGGAAGGGGTTTCTATGGCTACACCTTC. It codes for CASIDYRGRGFYGYTF.

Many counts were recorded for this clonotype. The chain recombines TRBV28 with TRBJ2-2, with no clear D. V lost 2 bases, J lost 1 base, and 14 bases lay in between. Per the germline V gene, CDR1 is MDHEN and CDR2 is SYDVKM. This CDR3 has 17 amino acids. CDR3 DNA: TGTGCCAGCAGTTTACCCGAATCCGGGTTGAACACCGGGGAGCTGTTTTTT. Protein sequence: CASSLPESGLNTGELFF.

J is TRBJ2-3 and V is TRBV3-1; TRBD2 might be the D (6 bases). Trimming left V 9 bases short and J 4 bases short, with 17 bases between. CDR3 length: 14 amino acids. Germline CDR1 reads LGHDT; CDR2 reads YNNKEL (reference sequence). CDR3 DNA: TGTGCCAGGGGCCACGTGGGGGGTTCAGATACGCAGTATTTT. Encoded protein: CARGHVGGSDTQYF.

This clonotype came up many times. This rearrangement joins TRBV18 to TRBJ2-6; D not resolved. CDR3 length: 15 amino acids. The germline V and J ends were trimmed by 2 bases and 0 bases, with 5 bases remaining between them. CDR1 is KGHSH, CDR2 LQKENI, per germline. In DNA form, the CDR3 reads TGTGCCAGCTCACCAGAACGCTCTGGGGCCAACGTCCTGACTTTC. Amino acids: CASSPERSGANVLTF. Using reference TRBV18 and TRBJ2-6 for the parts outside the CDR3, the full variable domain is NAGVMQNPRHLVRRRGQEARLRCSPMKGHSHVYWYRQLPEEGLKFMVYLQKENIIDESGMPKERFSAEFPKEGPSILRIQQVVRGDSAAYFCASSPERSGANVLTFGAGSRLTVL.

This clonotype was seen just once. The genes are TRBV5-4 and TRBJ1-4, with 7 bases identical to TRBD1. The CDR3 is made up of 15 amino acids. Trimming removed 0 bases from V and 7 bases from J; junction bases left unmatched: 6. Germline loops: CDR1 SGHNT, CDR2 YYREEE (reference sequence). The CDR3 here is CASSLGPGGFEKLFF. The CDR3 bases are TGTGCCAGCAGCTTGGGGCCAGGGGGGTTTGAAAAACTGTTTTTT.

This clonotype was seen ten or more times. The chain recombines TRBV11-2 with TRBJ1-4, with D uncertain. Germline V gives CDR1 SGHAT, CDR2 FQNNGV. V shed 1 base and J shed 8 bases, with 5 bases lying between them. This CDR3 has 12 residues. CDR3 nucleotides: TGTGCCAGCAGCTTAGTGGTCGAAAAACTGTTTTTT. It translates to CASSLVVEKLFF.

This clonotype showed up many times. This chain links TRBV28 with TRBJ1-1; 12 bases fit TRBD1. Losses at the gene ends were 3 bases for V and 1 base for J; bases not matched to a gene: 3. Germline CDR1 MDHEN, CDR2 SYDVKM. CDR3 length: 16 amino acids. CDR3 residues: CASSFGTGGRNTEAFF. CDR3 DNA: TGTGCCAGCAGTTTTGGGACAGGGGGCAGGAACACTGAAGCTTTCTTT. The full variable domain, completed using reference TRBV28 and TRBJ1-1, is DVKVTQSSRYLVKRTGEKVFLECVQDMDHENMFWYRQDPGLGLRLIYFSYDVKMKEKGDIPEGYSVSREKKERFSLILESASTNQTSMYLCASSFGTGGRNTEAFFGQGTRLTVV.

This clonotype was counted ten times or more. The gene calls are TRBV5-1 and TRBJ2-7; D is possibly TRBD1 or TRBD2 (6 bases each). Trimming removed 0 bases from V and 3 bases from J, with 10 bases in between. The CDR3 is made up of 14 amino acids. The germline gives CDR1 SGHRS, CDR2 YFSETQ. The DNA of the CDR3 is TGCGCCAGCAGCTTGGAACAGGGAGGCTACGAGCAGTACTTC. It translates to CASSLEQGGYEQYF.

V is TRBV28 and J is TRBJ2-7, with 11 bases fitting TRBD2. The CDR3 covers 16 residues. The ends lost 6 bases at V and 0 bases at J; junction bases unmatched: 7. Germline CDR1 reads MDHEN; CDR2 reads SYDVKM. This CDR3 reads CASRSEGTSGSYEQYF. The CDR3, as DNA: TGTGCCAGCAGGTCGGAAGGGACTAGCGGCTCCTACGAGCAGTACTTC.

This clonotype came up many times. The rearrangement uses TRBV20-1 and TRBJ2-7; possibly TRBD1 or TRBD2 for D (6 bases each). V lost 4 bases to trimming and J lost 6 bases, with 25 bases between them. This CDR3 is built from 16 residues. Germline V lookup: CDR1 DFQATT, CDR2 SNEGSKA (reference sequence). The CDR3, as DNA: TGCAGTGCTACAAACCTCCGGGGGCGTCTATTATGCGAGCAGTACTTC. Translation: CSATNLRGRLLCEQYF.

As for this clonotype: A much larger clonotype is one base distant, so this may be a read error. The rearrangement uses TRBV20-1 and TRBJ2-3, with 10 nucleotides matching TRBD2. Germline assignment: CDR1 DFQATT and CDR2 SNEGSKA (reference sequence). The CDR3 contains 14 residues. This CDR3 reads CSAFSGGLTGTQYF. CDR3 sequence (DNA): TGCAGTGCTTTTAGCGGGGGGCTCACAGGTACGCAGTATTTT.

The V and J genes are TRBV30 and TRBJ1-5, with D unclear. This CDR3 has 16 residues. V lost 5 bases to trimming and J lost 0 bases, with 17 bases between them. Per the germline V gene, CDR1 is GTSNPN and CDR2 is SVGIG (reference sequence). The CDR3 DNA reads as TGTGCCTGGGGGCCCGGAGGCGGTAATAGCAATCAGCCCCAGCATTTT. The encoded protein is CAWGPGGGNSNQPQHF.

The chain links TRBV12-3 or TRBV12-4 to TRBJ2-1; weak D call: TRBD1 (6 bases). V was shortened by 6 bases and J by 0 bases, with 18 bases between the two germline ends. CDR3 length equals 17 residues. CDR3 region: CASSFHQTGRSYNEQFF. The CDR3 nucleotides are TGTGCCAGCAGCTTTCATCAGACAGGCCGCTCCTACAATGAGCAGTTCTTC.

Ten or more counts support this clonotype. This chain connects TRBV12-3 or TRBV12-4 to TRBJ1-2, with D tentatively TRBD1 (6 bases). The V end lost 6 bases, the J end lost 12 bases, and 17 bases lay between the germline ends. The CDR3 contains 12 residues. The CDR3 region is CASSKSQGTDTF. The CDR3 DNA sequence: TGTGCCAGCAGCAAATCACAGGGCACAGACACCTTC.

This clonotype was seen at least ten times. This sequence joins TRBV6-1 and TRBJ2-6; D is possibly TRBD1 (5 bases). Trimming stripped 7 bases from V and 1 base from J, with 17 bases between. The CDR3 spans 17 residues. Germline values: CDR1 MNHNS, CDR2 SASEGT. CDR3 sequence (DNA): TGTGCCAGCACACGCGTCAGGGTTGTTTCTGGGGCCAACGTCCTGACTTTC. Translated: CASTRVRVVSGANVLTF.